Listed below are T cell receptor beta chains from one sample, sequenced in a study of T-cell reconstitution after alpha-beta-depleted transplantation in children. TCRdb fed the PCR reads into MiXCR, producing one record per CDR3 protein. This table has about 540,000 distinct CDR3 sequences, approximately 20% appearing once. The sequenced sample was PBMCs from the stem cell graft donor, obtained from the stem cell graft. The receptors derive from a human donor who donated a stem cell graft to a child with acute lymphoblastic leukemia. CDR3s include the opening cysteine and the closing phenylalanine or tryptophan. The D gene is left open where the match is weak. A clone size is listed for some rows: how often the clone was seen (once, few, many), or a class if it is expanded.

j_call clone_size v_call d_call cdr3_nt cdr3_aa
TRBJ2-1 few TRBV3-1 . TGTGCCAGCAGCCATCCCACAAGAAAGGGGGACTACAATGAGCAGTTCTTC CASSHPTRKGDYNEQFF
TRBJ1-6 few TRBV7-2 . TGTGCCAGCAGTTTGGGGGGTAGCTCCTATAATTCACCCCTCCACTTT CASSLGGSSYNSPLHF
TRBJ1-5 . TRBV24-1 . TGTGCCACCAGTGCCCTGACAGGTAATCAGCCCCAGCATTTT CATSALTGNQPQHF
TRBJ2-1 few TRBV9 TRBD2 TGTGCCAGCAGCCCTGGGACTAGCGGGAGCAACAATGAGCAGTTCTTC CASSPGTSGSNNEQFF
TRBJ2-1 . TRBV7-3 TRBD2 TGTGCCAGCAGCGAGGGCCTACTAGCGGGACTTGCCAATGAGCAGTTCTTC CASSEGLLAGLANEQFF
TRBJ2-5 few TRBV5-1 . TGCGCCAGCAGCCGAGGGTGGCGACAAGAGACCCAGTACTTC CASSRGWRQETQYF
TRBJ2-7 . TRBV5-5 . TGTGCCAGCAGCTTGGGCGGTTCATATAAGAGAGAGCAGTACTTC CASSLGGSYKREQYF
TRBJ2-1 . TRBV3-1 TRBD2 TGTGCCAGCAGCCTAGTAAGCGGGGGATTGGATGAGCAGTTCTTC CASSLVSGGLDEQFF
TRBJ2-7 . TRBV30 . TGTGCCTGGAGTGTACAAGGTATCTACGAGCAGTACTTC CAWSVQGIYEQYF
TRBJ2-5 few TRBV3-1 . TGTGCCAGCAGCCAAGATTTAAGGCGGGACGGGCGTGAGACCCAGTACTTC CASSQDLRRDGRETQYF
TRBJ1-4 few TRBV18 . TGTGCCAGCTCACCCGCAAGGTGGGATGAAAAACTGTTTTTT CASSPARWDEKLFF
TRBJ1-2 few TRBV7-8 . TGTGCCAGCAGCTTAGCCCGAAGGGCAGTTAACTATGGCTACACCTTC CASSLARRAVNYGYTF
TRBJ2-5 few TRBV20-1 TRBD2 TGCAGTGCTAAGGATGGCGGGAGGGCCACAGAGACCCAGTACTTC CSAKDGGRATETQYF
TRBJ1-5 . TRBV15 TRBD1 TGTGCCACCAGCAGGGCGGGACAGGAGAGGGTTGAGCCCCAGCATTTT CATSRAGQERVEPQHF
TRBJ2-7 . TRBV11-2 . TGTGCCAGCAGCAACCCCGGTGGGGTTACCTACGAGCAGTACTTC CASSNPGGVTYEQYF